Here is one TCR beta chain with its context. This specimen comes from a study of blood T cell repertoires in COVID-19. Study-level information: Samples came from the United States, Italy and Spain, spanning acute and convalescent COVID-19.

Study processing details: Reference gene primer amplification in the assay estimated nucleated cell counts. TCRdb's table, derived via immunoSEQ multiplex PCR, lists solely in-frame clones and lacks some. V, J and clone size derive from that table, while D and trimming were established from the DNA sequence. The data show approximately 120,000 clones, approximately 74% seen once. Germline lookup yields CDR1 MNHNS and CDR2 SASEGT. The CDR3 is 16 amino acids. V was pared by 3 bases and J by 3 bases, with 5 bases of the junction left unmatched. The material sequenced was peripheral blood. The V gene is TRBV6-1, the J gene TRBJ2-1; 10 bases fit TRBD2. The source is a man aged 55 to 70 with acute or convalescent COVID-19. The CDR3 here is CASSDLAGERYNEQFF. The CDR3, as DNA: TGTGCCAGCAGTGATCTAGCGGGAGAACGCTACAATGAGCAGTTCTTC.